This T cell receptor beta chain is drawn from a study of patients and donors after allogeneic stem cell transplantation. In this sample, this clonotype turned up a few times. TCRdb independently ran MiXCR on the RT-PCR reads; one entry per CDR3 protein. The sample includes about 100,000 distinct CDR3 sequences, approximately 40% of them seen just once. V shed 3 bases and J 6 bases; nucleotides not matched to a gene: 1. The length of the CDR3 is 12 residues. Germline V CDR1 and CDR2: SGDLS, YYNGEE. Sequencing input: blood, either unsorted or a sorted T cell fraction (not recorded which). The TCR originated in a human donor who was either an allogeneic HSCT recipient or a stem cell or donor lymphocyte infusion donor (not recorded which). It is not recorded whose cells these are; they may come from a transplant donor. The chain recombines TRBV9 with TRBJ1-1, with TRBD1 matching over 8 bases. The DNA for the CDR3 is TGTGCCAGCAGCGGGACAGGGCCTGAAGCTTTCTTT. Translating it yields CASSGTGPEAFF.